This T cell receptor (beta chain) was retrieved from a study of T cell repertoires in cytomegalovirus infection. Study as a whole: Newly reported HLA-C-restricted and thoroughly characterized HLA-B-restricted CMV epitopes were employed.

TCRdb reprocessed the reads with MiXCR, giving one entry per CDR3 protein. The sample contains about 830,000 distinct CDR3 sequences, 32% of which appear only once. Concerning this clonotype: Antigen unknown.

Trimming at V came to 4 bases and at J to 2 bases, leaving 3 bases not matched to a gene. The CDR3 spans 16 residues. CDR1 is SNHLY and CDR2 is FYNNEI in the germline V gene. Findings and limits, study-wide: Adding up the frequency of public TCR beta families identified people who carried CMV plus the relevant HLA.

Sample: cultured CD8+ T cells from PBMCs, taken from culture after CMV antigen stimulation. The receptor comes from a human donor in good health (CMV status not recorded). Some clones in this sample may be carry-over from other donors' samples. The V and J genes are TRBV2 and TRBJ2-2, with 11 bases identical to TRBD1. The CDR3, as DNA: TGTGCCAGCAGTGGATGGACAGGGGGCAACACCGGGGAGCTGTTTTTT. It yields the protein CASSGWTGGNTGELFF.